Presented here are 4 T cell receptor beta chains from one specimen sequenced in a study of beta chain features in type 1 diabetes. What was sequenced were expressed TCRB transcripts, since all of the isolated RNA had been reverse transcribed. Sequenced by immunoSEQ multiplex PCR; TCRdb stores in-frame clones only, minus some. This table holds about 140,000 clones, approximately 9.8% found once. The material sequenced was central memory CD4+ T cells from blood. These receptor sequences come from a woman aged 40 to 50 in good health.

Concerning this clone itself: The junction and the germline gene differ at one end; a read error may be behind it. The chain combines TRBV29-1 with TRBJ2-1; 9 bases line up with TRBD1. The CDR3 is 15 residues long. CDR1 is SQVTM, CDR2 ANQGSEA, per germline. DNA for the CDR3: TGCAGCGCTGAAAAACAAGGGACAGGGATTAGTGAGCAGTTCTTC. It encodes CSAEKQGTGISEQFF.

The chain joins TRBV15 to TRBJ2-7; 10 bases align to TRBD2. V was pared by 8 bases and J by 3 bases, with 7 bases of the junction left unmatched. This CDR3 is 14 amino acids long. Germline CDR1 is LNHNV and CDR2 is YYDKDF (reference sequence). CDR3 nucleotides: TGTGCCACCCGACCGGGACTAGCGCTCTACGAGCAGTACTTC. This gives the protein CATRPGLALYEQYF.

This clone was observed a few times. The genes are TRBV6-6 and TRBJ2-7; the D gene is possibly TRBD2 (6 bases). The CDR3 contains 14 residues. Germline CDR1 MNHNY, CDR2 SVGAGI (reference sequence). V lost 4 bases and J lost 9, with 19 bases in between. The CDR3 is CASSSPQGGSVQYF. CDR3 sequence (DNA): TGTGCCAGCAGTTCCCCTCAGGGAGGCTCGGTGCAGTACTTC.

This clone appeared a few times. The J gene is TRBJ1-1, the V gene TRBV10-3; 9 bases align to TRBD1. The V and J ends lost 10 bases and 6 bases, in that order; junction bases with no gene match: 12. This CDR3 spans 14 amino acids. Germline CDR1 ENHRY, CDR2 SYGVKD. The CDR3 DNA is TGTGCCACCCAAACCGGGACAGGGTTCTCTGAAGCTTTCTTT. It is translated as CATQTGTGFSEAFF.